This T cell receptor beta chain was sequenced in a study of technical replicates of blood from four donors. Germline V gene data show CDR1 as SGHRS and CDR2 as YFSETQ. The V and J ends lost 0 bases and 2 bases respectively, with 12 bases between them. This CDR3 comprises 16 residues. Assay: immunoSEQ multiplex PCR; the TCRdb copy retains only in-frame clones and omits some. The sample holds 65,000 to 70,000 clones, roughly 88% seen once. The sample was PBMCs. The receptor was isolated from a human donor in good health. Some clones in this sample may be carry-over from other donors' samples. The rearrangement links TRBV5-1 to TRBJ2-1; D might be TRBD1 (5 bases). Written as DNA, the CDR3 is TGCGCCAGCAGCTTGGAGGGGCAGGCGACCTACAATGAGCAGTTCTTC. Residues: CASSLEGQATYNEQFF.